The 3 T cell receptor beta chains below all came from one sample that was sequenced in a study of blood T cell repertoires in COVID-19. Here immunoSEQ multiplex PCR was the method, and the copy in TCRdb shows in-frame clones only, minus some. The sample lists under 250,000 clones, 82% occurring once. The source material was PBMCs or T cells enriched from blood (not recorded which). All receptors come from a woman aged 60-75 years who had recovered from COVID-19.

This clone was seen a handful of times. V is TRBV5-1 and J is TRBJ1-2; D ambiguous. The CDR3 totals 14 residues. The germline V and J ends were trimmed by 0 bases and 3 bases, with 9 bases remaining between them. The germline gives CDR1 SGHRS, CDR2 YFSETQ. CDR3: CASSLDRSDYGYTF. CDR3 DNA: TGCGCCAGCAGCTTGGACAGATCTGACTATGGCTACACCTTC.

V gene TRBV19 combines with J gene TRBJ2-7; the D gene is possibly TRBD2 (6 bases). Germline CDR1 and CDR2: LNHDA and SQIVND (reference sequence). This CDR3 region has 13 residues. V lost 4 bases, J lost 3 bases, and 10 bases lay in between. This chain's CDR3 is CASSTFSGYEQYF. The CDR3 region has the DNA TGTGCCAGTAGTACCTTTAGCGGCTACGAGCAGTACTTC.

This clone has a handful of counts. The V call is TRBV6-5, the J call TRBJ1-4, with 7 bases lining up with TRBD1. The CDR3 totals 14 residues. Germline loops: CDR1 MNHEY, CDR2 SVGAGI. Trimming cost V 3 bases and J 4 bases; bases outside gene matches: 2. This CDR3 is CASSYRDSNEKLFF. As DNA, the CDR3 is TGTGCCAGCAGTTATCGGGACAGTAATGAAAAACTGTTTTTT.